This T cell receptor beta chain was profiled in a study of T cells in Graves' hyperthyroidism and ophthalmopathy. Study as a whole: Peripheral blood was drawn at first diagnosis, prior to all treatment.

As to this clonotype: What it binds is not known.

The germline V gene has CDR1 KGHSH and CDR2 LQKENI. The CDR3 is 15 amino acids. V shed 0 bases, J shed 6 bases, and the junction held 1 base outside the gene matches. The source material, RNA transcripts, was used to amplify TCR beta CDR3 regions. Primed by the HTBI set, a first-round RT-PCR was run on the TCR CDR3. TCRdb redid the calling of the multiplex PCR reads with MiXCR, one entry per CDR3 protein. The sample lists over 350,000 distinct CDR3 sequences; 18% were seen once. General study findings and limits: Also found in blood were most expanded thyroid clonotypes above 0.001.

Based on clinical symptoms, serum thyroxine and TRAb, thyroid ultrasound and orbital computed tomography, diagnoses were reached. Isolation of PBMCs was performed on around 9.3 ml fresh peripheral blood. The receptor comes from a man aged 18 to 30 with Graves' ophthalmopathy. V and J are TRBV18 and TRBJ1-4, with 10 bases identical to TRBD1. Sequencing was carried out using blood. The CDR3 nucleotides are TGTGCCAGCTCACCACCCGGGACAGGGGATGAAAAACTGTTTTTT. It encodes CASSPPGTGDEKLFF.